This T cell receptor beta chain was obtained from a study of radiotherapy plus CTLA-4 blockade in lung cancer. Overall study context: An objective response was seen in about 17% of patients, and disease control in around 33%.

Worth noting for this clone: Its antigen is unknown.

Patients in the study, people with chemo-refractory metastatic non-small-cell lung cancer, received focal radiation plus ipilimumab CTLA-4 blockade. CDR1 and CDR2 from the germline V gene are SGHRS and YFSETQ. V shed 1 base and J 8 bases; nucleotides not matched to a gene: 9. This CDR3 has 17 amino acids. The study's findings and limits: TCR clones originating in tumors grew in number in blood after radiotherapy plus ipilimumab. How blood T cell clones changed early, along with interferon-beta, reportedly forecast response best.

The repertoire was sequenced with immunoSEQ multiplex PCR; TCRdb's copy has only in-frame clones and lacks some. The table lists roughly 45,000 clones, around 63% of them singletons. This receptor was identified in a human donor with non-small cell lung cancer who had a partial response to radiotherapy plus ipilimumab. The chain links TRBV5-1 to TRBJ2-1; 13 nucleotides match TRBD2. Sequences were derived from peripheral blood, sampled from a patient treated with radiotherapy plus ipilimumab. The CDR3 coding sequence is TGCGCCAGCAGCTTGCCCAAGACTAGCGGGGGGATGGATGAGCAGTTCTTC. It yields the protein CASSLPKTSGGMDEQFF.